The source of this TCR beta chain is a study of regulatory T cells in long-lasting Graves disease. Time point denoted: newly diagnosed GD, antithyroid drugs for less than 3 months. With RNA extracted from PBMCs as input, the TCR library was made. Diagnosis followed American Thyroid Association guidelines for Graves' disease. The patients included were those that came from an endocrinology department in Xi'an, China. The CDR3 has 16 residues. The germline gives CDR1 MNHEY, CDR2 SVGAGI. Trimming took 4 bases from V and 7 from J; bases not matched to a gene: 6. Points on this clonotype: What it binds is unknown.

Building of the TCR beta libraries involved iRepertoire HTBI primers and Arm-PCR of CDR3 regions. TCRdb recomputed calls from the multiplex PCR reads with MiXCR, one row per CDR3 protein. The table has about 200,000 distinct CDR3 sequences, 15% to 20% seen once. Study-wide findings and caveats: Relative to new patients (around 1,000), persistent patients exhibited greater sharing of public clonotypes (approximately 2,800). Favoring TRBV28, TRBJ1-2 and TRBJ2-5 was a feature seen in persistent disease.

The receptor was isolated from a female donor with Graves disease. V and J are TRBV6-5 and TRBJ2-2; 13 positions match TRBD2. This sample comprised peripheral blood mononuclear cells (PBMCs), obtained at new diagnosis, from a patient treated with antithyroid drugs. CDR3 sequence: CASSSLAGGPVGELFF. The CDR3 region has the DNA TGTGCCAGCAGTTCACTAGCGGGAGGGCCGGTCGGGGAGCTGTTTTTT.